The entry below describes one TCR beta chain. This entry comes from a study of blood T cell repertoires in COVID-19. The wider study: The origin of the acute and convalescent COVID-19 samples was the United States, Italy and Spain. T cells, B-cell-depleted T cells, or PBMCs provided the cDNA or gDNA that served as material.

The CDR3 runs to 14 residues. Trimming took off 0 bases at V and 9 bases at J, with 15 bases between the two ends. Germline assignment: CDR1 SGHDT and CDR2 YYEEEE. Generated by immunoSEQ multiplex PCR, the TCRdb table keeps only in-frame clones and is missing some. The table includes about 410,000 clones, 75% to 90% detected once. The chain has TRBV5-6 and TRBJ2-5; no clear D gene. The specimen sequenced was peripheral blood. The sequence was collected from a woman in her 30s with active or convalescent COVID-19. The CDR3 DNA reads as TGTGCCAGCAGCTTGGGGGCCGGTTATGGGTCCCAGTACTTC. As protein: CASSLGAGYGSQYF.